This is a list of T cell receptor beta chains from one sample in a study of blood T cell repertoires in COVID-19. Sequencing used immunoSEQ multiplex PCR; TCRdb keeps in-frame clones, though not all of them. The repertoire holds tens of thousands of clones, with about four fifths as singletons. The sequencing sample was made of peripheral blood. These receptors originate from a woman of 80 years or more with acute or convalescent COVID-19. Each CDR3 is given without its conserved first and last residue.

j_gene: TRBJ2-3
v_gene: TRBV29-1
CDR3aa: SVESADTQY

j_gene: TRBJ2-7
v_gene: TRBV7-9
CDR3aa: ASSRTGDGEQY

j_gene: TRBJ2-3
v_gene: TRBV4-2
CDR3aa: ASSRTRDTQY

j_gene: TRBJ2-2
v_gene: TRBV2
CDR3aa: ASSDGGRATGELF

j_gene: TRBJ1-3
v_gene: TRBV30
CDR3aa: AWSPNRDSGNTIY

j_gene: TRBJ1-3
v_gene: TRBV5-6
CDR3aa: ASSLAARSSGNTIY

j_gene: TRBJ2-7
v_gene: TRBV3-1/TRBV3-2
CDR3aa: ASRGEPYEQY

j_gene: TRBJ1-4
v_gene: TRBV5-1
CDR3aa: ASSTQPTNEKLF

j_gene: TRBJ2-5
v_gene: TRBV6-5
CDR3aa: ASSLYKRETQY

j_gene: TRBJ1-2
v_gene: TRBV24-1
CDR3aa: ATADRVDYGYT

j_gene: TRBJ1-2
v_gene: TRBV29-1
CDR3aa: SVSPGILTDGYT

j_gene: TRBJ1-3
v_gene: TRBV14
CDR3aa: ASSQVAGNTIY

j_gene: TRBJ1-4
v_gene: TRBV30
CDR3aa: AGRGRRSNEKLF

j_gene: TRBJ1-1
v_gene: TRBV7-3
CDR3aa: ASSSPGQRNTEAF

j_gene: TRBJ1-5
v_gene: TRBV19
CDR3aa: ASSSEGQYNQPQH

j_gene: TRBJ1-5
v_gene: TRBV12-3/TRBV12-4
CDR3aa: ASGGGNQPQH

j_gene: TRBJ1-4
v_gene: TRBV13
CDR3aa: ASSLGTGGTEKLF

j_gene: TRBJ1-4
v_gene: TRBV4-1
CDR3aa: ASSQDDRASEKLF

j_gene: TRBJ2-3
v_gene: TRBV5-1
CDR3aa: ASSLAGDTQY

j_gene: TRBJ1-2
v_gene: TRBV4-3
CDR3aa: ASSQTGTYGYT

j_gene: TRBJ2-1
v_gene: TRBV7-2
CDR3aa: ASSFPGQGAREQF

j_gene: TRBJ1-2
v_gene: TRBV9
CDR3aa: ASSVVDSSYGYT

j_gene: TRBJ2-7
v_gene: TRBV2
CDR3aa: ASVSGSYEQY

j_gene: TRBJ1-1
v_gene: TRBV7-9
CDR3aa: ASSRGTNTEAF

j_gene: TRBJ2-2
v_gene: TRBV7-6
CDR3aa: ASSLDGAFRELF

j_gene: TRBJ2-6
v_gene: TRBV4-1
CDR3aa: ASSLNQGSGANVLT

j_gene: TRBJ1-5
v_gene: TRBV30
CDR3aa: AWRTTGGNQPQH

j_gene: TRBJ1-1
v_gene: TRBV27
CDR3aa: ASSFTGWSTEAF

j_gene: TRBJ2-6
v_gene: TRBV11-2
CDR3aa: ASSRQGFSGANVLT

j_gene: TRBJ1-3
v_gene: TRBV9
CDR3aa: ASSVTGGSSGNTIY

j_gene: TRBJ2-2
v_gene: TRBV14
CDR3aa: ASSQDLVSRELF

j_gene: TRBJ2-7
v_gene: TRBV5-6
CDR3aa: ASSDPTPSYEQY

j_gene: TRBJ1-2
v_gene: TRBV4-2
CDR3aa: ASSQAVEGYT